This T cell receptor beta chain was identified in a study of cytomegalovirus exposure and HLA in healthy donors. The PCR used 60 Vbeta and 13 Jbeta primers. Profiling relied on immunoSEQ multiplex PCR, and the TCRdb table lists in-frame clones only, not all of them. The sample contains approximately 150,000 clones, around 78% of which appear only once. This CDR3 contains 14 residues. The germline V gene has CDR1 SGHTA and CDR2 FQGNSA. The V gene end was trimmed by 5 bases and the J gene end by 6 bases; junction bases not matched to a gene: 7. This sequence was found in a woman aged 40 to 55 in good health and CMV-seronegative. The gene calls are TRBV7-2 and TRBJ2-1; 7 bases are shared with TRBD2. The sequenced sample consisted of PBMCs. CDR3 sequence reads: CASSPGRLANEQFF. As DNA, the CDR3 is TGTGCCAGCAGCCCCGGCCGACTAGCCAATGAGCAGTTCTTC.